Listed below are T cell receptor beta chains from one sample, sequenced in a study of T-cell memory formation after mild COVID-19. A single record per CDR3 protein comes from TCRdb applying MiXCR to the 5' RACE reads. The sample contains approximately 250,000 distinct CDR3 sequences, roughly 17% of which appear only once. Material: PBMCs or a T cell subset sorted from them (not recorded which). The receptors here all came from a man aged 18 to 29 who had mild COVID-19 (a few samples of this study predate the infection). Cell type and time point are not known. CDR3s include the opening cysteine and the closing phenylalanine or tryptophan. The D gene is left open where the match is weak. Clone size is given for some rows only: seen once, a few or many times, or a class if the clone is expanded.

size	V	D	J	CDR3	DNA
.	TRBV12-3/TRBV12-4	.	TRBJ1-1	CASSYPSRPNTEAFF	TGTGCCAGCAGTTACCCATCAAGGCCGAACACTGAAGCTTTCTTT
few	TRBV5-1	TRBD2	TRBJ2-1	CASSFRDYSYNEQFF	TGCGCCAGCAGCTTTCGGGACTACTCCTACAATGAGCAGTTCTTC
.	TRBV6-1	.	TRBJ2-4	CASREQGNIQYF	TGTGCCAGCAGGGAGCAGGGGAACATTCAGTACTTC
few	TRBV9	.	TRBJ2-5	CASSVAGYQETQYF	TGTGCCAGCAGCGTAGCGGGCTACCAAGAGACCCAGTACTTC
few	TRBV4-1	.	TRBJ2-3	CASSQDSWADTQYF	TGCGCCAGCAGCCAAGATAGTTGGGCAGATACGCAGTATTTT
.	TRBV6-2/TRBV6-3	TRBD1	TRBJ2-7	CASRPGTGGAEQYF	TGTGCCAGCAGACCCGGGACAGGGGGTGCCGAGCAGTACTTC
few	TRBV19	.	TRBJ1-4	CASRRTLDRGEKLFF	TGTGCCAGCAGACGAACCTTGGACCGGGGCGAAAAACTGTTTTTT
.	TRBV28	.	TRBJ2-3	CASTLGQGTDTQYF	TGTGCCAGCACCCTGGGGCAGGGGACAGATACGCAGTATTTT
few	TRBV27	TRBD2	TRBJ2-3	CASNLAGGPTDTQYF	TGTGCCAGCAACTTAGCGGGGGGCCCCACAGATACGCAGTATTTT
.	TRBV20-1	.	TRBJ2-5	CSAGAQGETQYF	TGCAGTGCGGGGGCCCAGGGAGAGACCCAGTACTTC
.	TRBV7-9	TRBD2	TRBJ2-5	CASNQPGLQETQYF	TGTGCCAGCAACCAACCGGGACTACAAGAGACCCAGTACTTC
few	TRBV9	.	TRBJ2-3	CASSPSFRGKSTDTQYF	TGTGCCAGCAGCCCCTCATTTAGGGGGAAGAGTACAGATACGCAGTATTTT
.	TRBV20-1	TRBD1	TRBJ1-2	CSAEDRGPQYGYTF	TGCAGTGCTGAGGACAGGGGGCCTCAGTATGGCTACACCTTC
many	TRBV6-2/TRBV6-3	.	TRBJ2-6	CASSFSGANVLTF	TGTGCCAGCAGTTTTTCCGGGGCCAACGTCCTGACTTTC
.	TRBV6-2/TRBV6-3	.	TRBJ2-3	CASSVPSSTDTQYF	TGTGCCAGCAGCGTACCCTCTAGCACAGATACGCAGTATTTT
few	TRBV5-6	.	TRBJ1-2	CASSLLVRADYGYTF	TGTGCCAGCAGCTTGCTGGTCAGGGCGGACTATGGCTACACCTTC
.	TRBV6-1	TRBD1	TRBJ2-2	CASSGSRGFAKNTGELFF	TGTGCCAGCAGTGGAAGCAGGGGGTTCGCGAAGAACACCGGGGAGCTGTTTTTT
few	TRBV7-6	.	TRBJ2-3	CASSPLQASTDTQYF	TGTGCCAGCAGTCCCTTGCAGGCTAGCACAGATACGCAGTATTTT
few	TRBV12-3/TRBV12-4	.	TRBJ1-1	CASNRGNTEAFF	TGTGCCAGCAACCGGGGGAACACTGAAGCTTTCTTT
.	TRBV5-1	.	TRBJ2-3	CASSYLMPDTQYF	TGCGCCAGCAGCTACCTTATGCCAGATACGCAGTATTTT
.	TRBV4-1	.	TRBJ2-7	CATRRRDSEAYEQYF	TGCGCCACTCGAAGGCGGGACTCCGAGGCCTACGAGCAGTACTTC
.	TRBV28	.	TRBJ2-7	CASSSSGHPTSYEQYF	TGTGCCAGCAGTTCGTCGGGACACCCTACCTCCTACGAGCAGTACTTC
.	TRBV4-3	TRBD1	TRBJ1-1	CASSQVGTGGAGTEAFF	TGCGCCAGCAGCCAAGTAGGGACAGGGGGCGCGGGAACTGAAGCTTTCTTT
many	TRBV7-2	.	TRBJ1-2	CASSSTGPRAWGYTF	TGTGCCAGCAGTTCTACCGGGCCCCGGGCGTGGGGCTACACCTTC
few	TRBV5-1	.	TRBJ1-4	CASSSIPGDLTNEKLFF	TGCGCCAGCAGCTCAATTCCCGGGGATCTAACTAATGAAAAACTGTTTTTT
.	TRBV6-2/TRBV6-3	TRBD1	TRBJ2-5	CASSGQGSETQYF	TGTGCCAGCAGTGGACAGGGTTCAGAGACCCAGTACTTC
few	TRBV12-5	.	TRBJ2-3	CASGPNRSGDTQYF	TGTGCTAGTGGCCCCAACCGGTCGGGAGATACGCAGTATTTT
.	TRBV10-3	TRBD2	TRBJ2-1	CAISAGGESSYNEQFF	TGTGCCATCAGTGCGGGGGGAGAAAGCTCCTACAATGAGCAGTTCTTC
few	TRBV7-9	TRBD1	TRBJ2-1	CASSPLDRDGEQFF	TGTGCCAGCAGCCCGTTAGACAGGGACGGTGAGCAGTTCTTC
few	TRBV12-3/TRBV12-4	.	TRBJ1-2	CASSLMGDTPSGGYTF	TGTGCCAGCAGTTTAATGGGGGACACCCCATCGGGTGGCTACACCTTC
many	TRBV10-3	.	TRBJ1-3	CAISPGNTIYF	TGTGCCATCAGCCCTGGAAACACCATATATTTT
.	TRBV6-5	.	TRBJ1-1	CASSWGAVNTEAFF	TGTGCCAGCTCTTGGGGCGCGGTGAACACTGAAGCTTTCTTT
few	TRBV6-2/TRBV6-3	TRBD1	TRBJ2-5	CASSYSRQGETQYF	TGTGCCAGCAGTTACTCCCGACAGGGGGAGACCCAGTACTTC
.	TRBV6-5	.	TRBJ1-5	CASGSGMSQPQHF	TGTGCCAGCGGGTCCGGGATGAGTCAGCCCCAGCATTTT
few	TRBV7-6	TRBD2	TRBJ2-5	CASSLRPGLAETQYF	TGTGCCAGCAGCCTCCGCCCGGGACTAGCCGAGACCCAGTACTTC
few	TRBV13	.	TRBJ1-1	CASRGVGITEAFF	TGTGCCAGCCGGGGCGTGGGAATCACTGAAGCTTTCTTT
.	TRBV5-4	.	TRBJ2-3	CASSLVSAGPHTQYF	TGTGCCAGCAGCTTGGTTTCGGCAGGCCCCCATACGCAGTATTTT
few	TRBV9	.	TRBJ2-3	CASSVGGPDTQYF	TGTGCCAGCAGCGTAGGAGGTCCAGATACGCAGTATTTT
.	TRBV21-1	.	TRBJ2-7	CASSNGPCGEQYF	TGTGCCAGCAGCAACGGACCCTGCGGCGAGCAGTACTTC
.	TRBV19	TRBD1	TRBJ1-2	CASSKTPQGGGGYTF	TGTGCCAGTAGTAAAACCCCCCAGGGGGGAGGAGGCTACACCTTC
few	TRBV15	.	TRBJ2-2	CATSRTKGRSAGELFF	TGTGCCACCAGCAGAACTAAGGGACGTTCCGCCGGGGAGCTGTTTTTT
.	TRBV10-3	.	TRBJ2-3	CAISVPPGEDTQYF	TGTGCCATCAGTGTGCCTCCGGGGGAAGATACGCAGTATTTT
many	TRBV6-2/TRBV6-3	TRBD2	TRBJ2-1	CASRKTGGPGEQFF	TGTGCCAGCAGAAAAACGGGGGGGCCGGGTGAGCAGTTCTTC
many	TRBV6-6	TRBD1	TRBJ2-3	CASSYSSYRGATDTQYF	TGTGCCAGCAGTTACTCTTCATACAGGGGGGCCACAGATACGCAGTATTTT
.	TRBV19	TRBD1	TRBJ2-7	CASGTGYYEQYF	TGTGCCAGCGGGACAGGTTACTACGAGCAGTACTTC
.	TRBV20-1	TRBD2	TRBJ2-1	CSASPGLADNEQFF	TGCAGTGCTAGTCCGGGACTAGCGGACAATGAGCAGTTCTTC
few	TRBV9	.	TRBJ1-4	CASSGGPEANEKLFF	TGTGCCAGCAGCGGGGGCCCTGAGGCTAATGAAAAACTGTTTTTT
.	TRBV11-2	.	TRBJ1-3	CASSLGVDTIYF	TGTGCCAGCAGCTTAGGGGTGGACACCATATATTTT
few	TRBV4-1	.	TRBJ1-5	CASSQTSDQPQHF	TGCGCCAGCAGCCAAACATCCGATCAGCCCCAGCATTTT
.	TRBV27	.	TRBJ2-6	CASMEHSGANVLTF	TGTGCCAGCATGGAGCACTCTGGGGCCAACGTCCTGACTTTC
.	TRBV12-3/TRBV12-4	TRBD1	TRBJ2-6	CASSSLGQGANVLTF	TGTGCCAGCAGCTCCTTGGGACAGGGGGCCAACGTCCTGACTTTC
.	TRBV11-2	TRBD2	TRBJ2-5	CASRRLAGGGETQYF	TGTGCCAGCAGAAGACTAGCGGGGGGTGGAGAGACCCAGTACTTC
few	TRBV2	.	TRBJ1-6	CASSVPSYNSPLHF	TGTGCCAGCAGTGTGCCCTCCTATAATTCACCCCTCCACTTT
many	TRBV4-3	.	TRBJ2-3	CASSQDWDGGGTDTQYF	TGCGCCAGCAGCCAAGATTGGGACGGCGGAGGCACAGATACGCAGTATTTT